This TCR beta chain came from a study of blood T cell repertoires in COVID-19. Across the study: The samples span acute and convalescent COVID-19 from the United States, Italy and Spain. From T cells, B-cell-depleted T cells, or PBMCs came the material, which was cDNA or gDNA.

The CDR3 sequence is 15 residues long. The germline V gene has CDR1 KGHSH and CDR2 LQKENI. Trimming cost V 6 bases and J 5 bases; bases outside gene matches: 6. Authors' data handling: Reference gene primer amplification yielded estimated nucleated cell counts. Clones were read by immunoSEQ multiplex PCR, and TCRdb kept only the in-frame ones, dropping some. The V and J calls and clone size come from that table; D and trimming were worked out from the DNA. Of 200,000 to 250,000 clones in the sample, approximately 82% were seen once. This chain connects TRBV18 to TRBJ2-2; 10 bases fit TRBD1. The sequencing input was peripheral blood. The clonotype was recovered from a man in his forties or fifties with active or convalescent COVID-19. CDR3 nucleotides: TGTGCCAGCTCGCCGCCGGGACAGGGGACCGGGGAGCTGTTTTTT. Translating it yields CASSPPGQGTGELFF. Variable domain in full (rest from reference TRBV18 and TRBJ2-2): NAGVMQNPRHLVRRRGQEARLRCSPMKGHSHVYWYRQLPEEGLKFMVYLQKENIIDESGMPKERFSAEFPKEGPSILRIQQVVRGDSAAYFCASSPPGQGTGELFFGEGSRLTVL.